This section outlines one T cell receptor beta chain sequence together with its context. This specimen comes from a study of blood T cell repertoires in COVID-19. Study in general: Collection of acute and convalescent COVID-19 samples took place in the United States, Italy and Spain.

Original processing notes: Reference gene primer amplification gave estimated nucleated cell counts. Only in-frame clones appear in the TCRdb table, and some are missing; sequencing was by immunoSEQ multiplex PCR. That table is the source of V, J and clone size, and D and trimming were worked out from the DNA. In the table there are about 190,000 clones, about 88% of which are singletons. Sequences were obtained from peripheral blood. This receptor was identified in a man under 40 with active or convalescent COVID-19.

The CDR3 loop is CAISPGAEVQPQHF. CDR3 nucleotides: TGTGCCATCAGCCCAGGGGCAGAGGTTCAGCCCCAGCATTTT. The J gene is TRBJ1-5, the V gene TRBV10-3; TRBD1 might be the D (6 bases). This CDR3 has 14 amino acids. The ends were cut back, 6 bases at V and 6 bases at J, with 15 bases in the middle. CDR1 ENHRY and CDR2 SYGVKD come from the germline V gene.